The entry that follows covers one TCR beta chain sequence. Its antigen remains unknown. The donors were healthy bone marrow donors. The study sampled nominally healthy donors, though unrecorded immune exposures were likely. This record comes from a study of cytomegalovirus exposure and HLA in healthy donors. Study in general: Inside one of the first data releases sat around 80 million unique TCRs taken from HLA-typed donors. The study's findings and limits: Rarity held for most TCR sequences, but there were some public TCRs that occurred in many donors.

Researchers ran the PCR with 60 Vbeta and 13 Jbeta primers. The table came from immunoSEQ multiplex PCR; TCRdb's copy has only in-frame clones and leaves some out. The sample shows about 180,000 clones, 79% of them seen only once. This clonotype was obtained from a middle-aged woman in good health and CMV-seronegative. The sample taken for sequencing was PBMCs.

The CDR3 coding sequence is TGTGCCAGCAGTCTGGAGGACCTCCCGGGGGCTGAAGCTTTCTTT. It specifies CASSLEDLPGAEAFF. The chain uses TRBV6-5 and TRBJ1-1; D perhaps matches TRBD1 (5 bases). Germline CDR1 MNHEY, CDR2 SVGAGI. The CDR3 is made up of 15 amino acids. Trimming removed 5 bases from V and 6 bases from J, with 19 bases in between.